This is a list of T cell receptor beta chains from one sample in a study of regulatory T cells in long-lasting Graves disease. MiXCR, applied by TCRdb to the multiplex PCR reads, yields one record per CDR3 protein. The data show some 230,000 distinct CDR3 sequences, around 19% seen once. The source was peripheral blood mononuclear cells (PBMCs), collected at new diagnosis, from a patient treated with antithyroid drugs. The receptors were sampled from a female donor with Graves disease. Both conserved end residues are part of each CDR3. D genes are given only for firm matches. Clone size, where shown, is once, few, many, or a class for clones that have expanded.

J gene,clone size,V gene,D gene,CDR3 DNA,CDR3 protein
TRBJ1-6,many,TRBV9,NA,TGTGCCAGCAGCGCGCTGACCCTTCGGGGTTCACCCCTCCACTTT,CASSALTLRGSPLHF
TRBJ2-7,NA,TRBV4-1,TRBD1,TGCGCCAGCAGCCAAGAACCTGGACAGGGGGTAGAGCAGTACTTC,CASSQEPGQGVEQYF
TRBJ2-1,many,TRBV25-1,NA,TGTGCCAGCAGTGTCGCGGGAAGGGTGGATGAGCAGTTCTTC,CASSVAGRVDEQFF
TRBJ2-1,many,TRBV20-1,NA,TGCAGTGCTAGAGTGGGGGGCGGGTACAATGAGCAGTTCTTC,CSARVGGGYNEQFF
TRBJ2-7,many,TRBV7-9,TRBD1,TGTGCCAGCAGCGGACAGGGATTCGAGCAGTACTTC,CASSGQGFEQYF
TRBJ2-1,many,TRBV24-1,NA,TGTGCCACCAGTGATTCCTCACAGTTGACGAACAATGAGCAGTTCTTC,CATSDSSQLTNNEQFF
TRBJ2-2,once,TRBV6-1,TRBD2,TGTGCCAGCAGGCCTCTGGCGGGAGTTTCCGGGGAGCTGTTTTTT,CASRPLAGVSGELFF
TRBJ1-2,many,TRBV10-2,NA,TGCGCCAGCACGGTCGGGGCGCGGAACTATGGCTACACCTTC,CASTVGARNYGYTF
TRBJ2-7,many,TRBV11-3,NA,TGTGCCAGCAGCTTCCGTGGGGGTTCCTACGAGCAGTACTTC,CASSFRGGSYEQYF
TRBJ2-1,many,TRBV6-2/TRBV6-3,TRBD2,TGTGCCAGCGCCTCGCTGGGGGAGGGCTCCTACAATGAGCAGTTCTTC,CASASLGEGSYNEQFF
TRBJ2-1,many,TRBV7-9,TRBD2,TGTGCCAGCAGATTTGACGGGAGGTTTAGGAATGAGCAGTTCTTC,CASRFDGRFRNEQFF
TRBJ2-5,many,TRBV12-3/TRBV12-4,NA,TGTGCCAGCAGTAACCGGGGCGGGGATAGAGAGACCCAGTACTTC,CASSNRGGDRETQYF
TRBJ2-1,many,TRBV6-2/TRBV6-3,NA,TGTGCCAGCAGTTACTCGTACAGTTTGAGTGAGCAGTTCTTC,CASSYSYSLSEQFF
TRBJ2-7,few,TRBV28,TRBD2,TGTGGAATTAGCGGGAGGGCCGGGTACGAGCAGTACTTC,CGISGRAGYEQYF
TRBJ1-1,many,TRBV12-3/TRBV12-4,NA,TGTGCCAGCAGTTTTGGGGTTGGTGCTTTCTTT,CASSFGVGAFF
TRBJ1-3,few,TRBV27,NA,TGTGCCAGCAGCCGGGTGGGGGAGAACTCTGGAAACACCATATATTTT,CASSRVGENSGNTIYF
TRBJ2-5,many,TRBV11-3,NA,TGTGCCAGCAGCTTAGATCGAACTAGTATGGGGACCCAGTACTTC,CASSLDRTSMGTQYF
TRBJ2-4,many,TRBV28,NA,TGTGCCAGCAGTTCCCTAGAGGGGTCCAAAAACATTCAGTACTTC,CASSSLEGSKNIQYF
TRBJ2-2,many,TRBV28,TRBD2,TGTGCCAGCAGTTTAGCTGCGGGAGGGTTGACCGGGGAGCTGTTTTTT,CASSLAAGGLTGELFF
TRBJ1-1,few,TRBV7-2,TRBD1,TGTGCCAGCAGCTTAGACAGGGGAGCGGCTTTCTTT,CASSLDRGAAFF
TRBJ1-1,NA,TRBV6-5,NA,TGTGCCAGCAGTTACGCCAGTCGGGGCAGGGAGAGGAACACTGAAGCTTTCTTT,CASSYASRGRERNTEAFF
TRBJ1-1,NA,TRBV11-2,NA,TGTGCCAGCAGCTCAAGGGTGGCTGAAGCTTTCTTT,CASSSRVAEAFF
TRBJ2-1,many,TRBV27,NA,TGTGCCAGCAGTTTGATGGCGGGATCCTACAATGAGCAGTTCTTC,CASSLMAGSYNEQFF
TRBJ1-2,many,TRBV19,NA,TGTGCCAGTAGTACTCGGGTCGGCTATGGCTACACCTTC,CASSTRVGYGYTF
TRBJ2-1,many,TRBV7-7,TRBD2,TGTGCTAGCAGCCCGGGACTAGCGGGAGGAAATGAGCAGTTCTTC,CASSPGLAGGNEQFF
TRBJ2-5,many,TRBV2,TRBD2,TGTGCCAGCAGGTCTGTCCCGGGACTAGCGGGGGCCCAAGAGACCCAGTACTTC,CASRSVPGLAGAQETQYF
TRBJ2-1,many,TRBV3-1,TRBD2,TGTGCCAGCAGGCACTGGACTAGCGGGACGGGGGCCGACGAGCAGTTCTTC,CASRHWTSGTGADEQFF
TRBJ1-2,many,TRBV9,TRBD1,TGTGCCAGCAGCTCCCGGGACAGCTTTTATGGCTACACCTTC,CASSSRDSFYGYTF
TRBJ1-4,many,TRBV18,TRBD1,TGTGCCAGCTCACCATCACGACAGGGGAGTGAAAAACTGTTTTTT,CASSPSRQGSEKLFF
TRBJ2-7,few,TRBV11-3,TRBD2,TGTGCCAGCAGCATGAGGGGGACTAGAGGGAGTTACGAGCAGTACTTC,CASSMRGTRGSYEQYF
TRBJ2-5,many,TRBV3-1,NA,TGTGCCAGCAGCCCAAGAGGGGGGGCCAGAGAGAGCCAAGAGACCCAGTACTTC,CASSPRGGARESQETQYF
TRBJ2-7,many,TRBV29-1,NA,TGCAGCGTTGAATTTTTCCCGCACGAGCAGTACTTC,CSVEFFPHEQYF
TRBJ2-3,many,TRBV5-1,NA,TGCGCCAGCAGCTTGGGAGGGGACACAGATACGCAGTATTTT,CASSLGGDTDTQYF
TRBJ2-1,many,TRBV24-1,TRBD2,TGTGCCACCAGTGATCAGACTAGCGGGAGCTCCTACAATGAGCAGTTCTTC,CATSDQTSGSSYNEQFF
TRBJ1-5,many,TRBV5-1,NA,TGCGCCAGCAGCTTGGAGAACAGTCAGCCCCAGCATTTT,CASSLENSQPQHF
TRBJ2-3,NA,TRBV27,TRBD1,TGTGCCAGCAGTTTGAACAGGGGGAACACAGATACGCAGTATTTT,CASSLNRGNTDTQYF
TRBJ2-1,few,TRBV7-2,NA,TGTGCCAGCAGCTTAAGTGCAGGGTTGGGTGAGCAGTTCTTC,CASSLSAGLGEQFF